This paragraph covers one T cell receptor beta chain sequence. The data derive from a study of control samples from healthy donors and cancer patients. CDR3 size: 14 residues. Germline CDR1 reads SEHNR; CDR2 reads FQNEAQ (reference sequence). V was trimmed by 6 bases and J by 8 bases, leaving 14 bases between them. Assay: immunoSEQ multiplex PCR; the TCRdb copy retains only in-frame clones and omits some. The sample includes some 150,000 clones, over 85% seen only once; the top ten take roughly 4.3%. The chain employs TRBV7-9 and TRBJ1-6; D not resolved. The source material was blood. The clonotype was recovered from a woman in her sixties in good health. The CDR3 bases are TGTGCCAGCAGTCTGCGGACGGGAGATTCACCCCTCCACTTT. Its translation is CASSLRTGDSPLHF. Full variable domain (missing parts from reference TRBV7-9 and TRBJ1-6): DTGVSQNPRHKITKRGQNVTFRCDPISEHNRLYWYRQTLGQGPEFLTYFQNEAQLEKSRLLSDRFSAERPKGSFSTLEIQRTEQGDSAMYLCASSLRTGDSPLHFGNGTRLTVT.